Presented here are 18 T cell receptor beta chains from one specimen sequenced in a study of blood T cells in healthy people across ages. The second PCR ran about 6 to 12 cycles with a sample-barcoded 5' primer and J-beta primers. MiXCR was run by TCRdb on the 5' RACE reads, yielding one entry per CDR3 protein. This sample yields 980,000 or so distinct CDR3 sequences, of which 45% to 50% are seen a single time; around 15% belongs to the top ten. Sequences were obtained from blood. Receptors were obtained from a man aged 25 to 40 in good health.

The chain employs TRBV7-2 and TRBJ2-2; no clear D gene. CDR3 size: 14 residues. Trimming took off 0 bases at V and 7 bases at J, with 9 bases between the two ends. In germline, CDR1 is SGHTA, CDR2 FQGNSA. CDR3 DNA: TGTGCCAGCAGCTTAGCTCTGACAAGCGGGGAGCTGTTTTTT. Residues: CASSLALTSGELFF.

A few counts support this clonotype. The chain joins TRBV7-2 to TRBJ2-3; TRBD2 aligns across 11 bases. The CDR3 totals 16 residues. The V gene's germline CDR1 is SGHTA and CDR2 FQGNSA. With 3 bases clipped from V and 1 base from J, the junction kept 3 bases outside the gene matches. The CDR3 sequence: CASSFRLAGRTDTQYF. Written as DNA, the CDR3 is TGTGCCAGCAGCTTCCGACTAGCGGGGCGCACAGATACGCAGTATTTT.

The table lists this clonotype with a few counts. In nucleotides, the CDR3 is TGCAGCGTTGAAGAGGGCGAGCAGTACTTC. This sequence encodes CSVEEGEQYF. The chain has TRBV29-1 and TRBJ2-4; D is unclear. The end of the DNA aligns better with TRBJ2-7, so the J call may be wrong. The CDR3 sequence is 10 residues long. Germline loops: CDR1 SQVTM, CDR2 ANQGSEA.

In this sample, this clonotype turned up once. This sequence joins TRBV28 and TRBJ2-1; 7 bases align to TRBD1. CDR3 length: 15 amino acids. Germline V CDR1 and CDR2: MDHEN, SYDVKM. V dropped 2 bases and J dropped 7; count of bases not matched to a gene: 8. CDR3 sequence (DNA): TGTGCCAGCAGTTTAAGACAGGGAGTATGGAATGAGCAGTTCTTC. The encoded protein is CASSLRQGVWNEQFF.

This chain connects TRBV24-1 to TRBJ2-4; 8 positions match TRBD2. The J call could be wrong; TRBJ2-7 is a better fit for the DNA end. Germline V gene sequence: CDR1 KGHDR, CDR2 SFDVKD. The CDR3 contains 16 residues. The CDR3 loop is CATSDFSSGGVYEQYF. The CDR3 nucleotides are TGTGCCACCAGTGATTTTTCCAGCGGGGGTGTGTACGAGCAGTACTTC.

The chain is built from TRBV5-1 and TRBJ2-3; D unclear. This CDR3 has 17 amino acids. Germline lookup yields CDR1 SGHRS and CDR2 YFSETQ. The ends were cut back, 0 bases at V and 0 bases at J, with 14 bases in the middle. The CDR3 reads CASSLAAADSSTDTQYF. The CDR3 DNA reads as TGCGCCAGCAGCTTGGCCGCGGCGGATTCTAGCACAGATACGCAGTATTTT.

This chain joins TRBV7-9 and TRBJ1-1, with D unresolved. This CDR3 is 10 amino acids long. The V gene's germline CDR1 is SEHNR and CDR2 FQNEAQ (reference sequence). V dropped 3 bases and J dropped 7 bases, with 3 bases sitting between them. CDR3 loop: CASSLNEAFF. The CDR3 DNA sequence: TGTGCCAGCAGCTTGAATGAAGCTTTCTTT.

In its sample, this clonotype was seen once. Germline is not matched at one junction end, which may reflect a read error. CDR3 sequence: CASSLGVKSQPRHF. As DNA, the CDR3 is TGTGCCAGCTCCCTGGGGGTCAAGAGTCAGCCCCGGCATTTT. The chain uses TRBV6-5 and TRBJ1-5, with D possibly matching TRBD1 (5 bases). CDR1 is MNHEY and CDR2 is SVGAGI in the germline V gene. CDR3 length: 14 amino acids.

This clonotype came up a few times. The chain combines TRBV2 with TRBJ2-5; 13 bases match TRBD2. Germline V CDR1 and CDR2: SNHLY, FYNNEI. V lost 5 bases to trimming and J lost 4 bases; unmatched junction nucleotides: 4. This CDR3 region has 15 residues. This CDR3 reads CASSTGLAGRETQYF. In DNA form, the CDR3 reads TGTGCCAGCAGTACGGGACTAGCGGGGCGAGAGACCCAGTACTTC.

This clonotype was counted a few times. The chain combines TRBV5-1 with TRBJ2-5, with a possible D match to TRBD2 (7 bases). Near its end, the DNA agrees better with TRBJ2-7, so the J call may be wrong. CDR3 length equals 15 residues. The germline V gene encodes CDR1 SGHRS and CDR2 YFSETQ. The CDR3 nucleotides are TGCGCCAGCAGCTTGGCTCGGGGGGCCTTATACGAGCAGTACTTC. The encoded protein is CASSLARGALYEQYF.

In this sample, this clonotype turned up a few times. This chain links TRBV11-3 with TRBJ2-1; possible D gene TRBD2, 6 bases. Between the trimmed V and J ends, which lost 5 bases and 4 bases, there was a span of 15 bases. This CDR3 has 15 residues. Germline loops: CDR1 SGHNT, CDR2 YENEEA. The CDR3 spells CASSRRVAAYNEQFF. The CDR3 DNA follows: TGTGCCAGCAGCCGTCGGGTAGCGGCTTACAATGAGCAGTTCTTC.

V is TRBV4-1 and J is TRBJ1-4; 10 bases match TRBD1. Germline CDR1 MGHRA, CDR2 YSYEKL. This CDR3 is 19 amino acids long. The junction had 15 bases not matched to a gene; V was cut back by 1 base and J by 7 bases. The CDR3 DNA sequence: TGCGCCAGCAGCCAAGTCAGTTCCGGGACAGGGGAAGGGGGTGAAAAACTGTTTTTT. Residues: CASSQVSSGTGEGGEKLFF.

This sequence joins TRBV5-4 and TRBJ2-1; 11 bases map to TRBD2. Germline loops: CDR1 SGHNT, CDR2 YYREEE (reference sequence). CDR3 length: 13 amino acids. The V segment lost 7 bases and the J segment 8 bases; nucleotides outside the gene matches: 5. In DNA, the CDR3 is TGTGCCAGCGGGACTAGCGGTCGGGATGAGCAGTTCTTC. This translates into CASGTSGRDEQFF.

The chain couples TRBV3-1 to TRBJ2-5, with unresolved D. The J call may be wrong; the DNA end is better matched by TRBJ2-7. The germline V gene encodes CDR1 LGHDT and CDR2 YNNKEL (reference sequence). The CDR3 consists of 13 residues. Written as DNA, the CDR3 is TGTGCCAGCAGCCAGTCAGGCCGATACGAGCAGTACTTC. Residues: CASSQSGRYEQYF.

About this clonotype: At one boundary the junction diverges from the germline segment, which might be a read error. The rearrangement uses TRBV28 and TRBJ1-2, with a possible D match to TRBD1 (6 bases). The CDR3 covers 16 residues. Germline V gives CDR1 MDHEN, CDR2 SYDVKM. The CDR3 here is CASSPSYPLTGHGYIF. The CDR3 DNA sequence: TGTGCCAGCAGTCCCTCCTACCCTCTAACAGGGCATGGCTACATCTTC.

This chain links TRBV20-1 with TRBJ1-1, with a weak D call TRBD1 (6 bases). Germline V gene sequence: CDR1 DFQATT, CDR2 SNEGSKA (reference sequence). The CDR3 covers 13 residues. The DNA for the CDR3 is TGCAGCGCTTCTACAGGGCTAAACACTGAAGCTTTCTTT. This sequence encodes CSASTGLNTEAFF.

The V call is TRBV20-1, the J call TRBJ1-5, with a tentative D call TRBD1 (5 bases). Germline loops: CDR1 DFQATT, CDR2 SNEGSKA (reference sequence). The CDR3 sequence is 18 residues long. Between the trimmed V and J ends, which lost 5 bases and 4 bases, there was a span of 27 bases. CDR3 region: CSAGSGAREVSLNQPQHF. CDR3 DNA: TGCAGTGCTGGGTCTGGGGCCAGGGAGGTTTCTCTGAATCAGCCCCAGCATTTT.

The CDR3 sequence: CASSSGQGARNQPQHF. CDR3 bases: TGTGCCAGCAGTTCGGGACAGGGGGCGCGAAATCAGCCCCAGCATTTT. This rearrangement joins TRBV28 to TRBJ1-5; TRBD1 matches at 12 bases. The CDR3 has 16 residues. The germline CDR1 and CDR2 sequences are MDHEN and SYDVKM. V lost 4 bases, J lost 4 bases, and 5 bases stayed unmatched.